The sequence of this T cell receptor beta chain was determined in a study of tumor-infiltrating lymphocytes in primary liver carcinoma. Study information: Donors underwent surgery for histopathologically diagnosed primary liver carcinoma. Tumor stage was T1-T3 N0M0, and tumor size was 4.2 to 10 cm across.

Note on this clonotype: What it binds is unknown. The junction shows a germline mismatch at one end, possibly a read error.

Germline V gives CDR1 MGHRA, CDR2 YSYEKL. The CDR3 consists of 13 residues. Findings and limits, study-wide: Tumor samples exhibited a significantly greater top-250-clone fraction than blood samples (p = 0.039). Whereas tumor region pairs overlapped more, tumor-adjacent and tumor-blood pairs overlapped less.

Germline DNA was also extracted, and blood RNA was taken from unsorted whole blood. TCR beta cDNA was prepared out of around 460 ng total RNA by means of a constant-region primer. Employing slightly modified ARM-PCR, three nested multiplex PCR rounds were run, and these gave rise to the TCR beta libraries. The study ran its first two PCR rounds for approximately 11 cycles each, using TRBV1-TRBV30 forward primers and a C-beta reverse primer. A single record per CDR3 protein comes from TCRdb applying MiXCR to the multiplex PCR reads. The sample lists 150,000 to 200,000 distinct CDR3 sequences; around 60% were seen once.

The V and J genes are TRBV4-1 and TRBJ1-1; D is possibly TRBD1 (6 bases). Source material: peripheral blood. The source of this sequence is a man aged 35 to 55 with primary liver carcinoma and hepatitis B virus infection. The CDR3 region is CASSQEGSGVAFF. The CDR3 DNA reads TGTGCCAGCAGCCAAGAGGGTTCAGGGGTGGCTTTCTTT.